This T cell receptor (beta chain) was sequenced for a study of response to subunit inactivated influenza vaccine. TCRdb used MiXCR to reprocess the RT-PCR reads, holding one entry per CDR3 protein. In the table there are around 850,000 distinct CDR3 sequences, approximately 18% of which are singletons. Remarks on this clonotype: Its target is unknown.

The CDR3 runs 15 residues. The ends were cut back, 4 bases at V and 4 bases at J, with 17 bases in the middle. From germline, CDR1 is SGDLS and CDR2 YYNGEE. General study points: That few new T cells are recruited by each seasonal influenza vaccination was the authors' suggestion.

The clonotype comes from a man between 45 and 60 years old who received an inactivated influenza vaccine. The V gene is TRBV9, the J gene TRBJ1-2; possibly TRBD1 for D (6 bases). The source was PBMCs from blood, collected 4 to 6 days after vaccination. The CDR3 nucleotides are TGTGCCAGCAGCCGTACAGGGACCCCGGGCTATGGCTACACCTTC. Its translation is CASSRTGTPGYGYTF.